Only a few counts were recorded for the clone carrying this T cell receptor beta chain. Its antigen remains unidentified. CDR3 length: 15 amino acids. Trimming removed 1 base at V and 8 bases at J, with 14 bases between. The V gene's germline CDR1 is LNHNV and CDR2 YYDKDF (reference sequence). Clones were sequenced by immunoSEQ multiplex PCR, and TCRdb holds only the in-frame ones, with some missing. The sample yields some 8,000 clones, 50% to 75% seen once. The data were obtained in a study of CXCR4 blockade with PD-1 therapy in pancreatic cancer. Study-level findings and limits: Frequent tumor clones were encoded by many distinct rearrangements, suggesting shared antigens.

The clonotype comes from a human donor with pancreatic ductal adenocarcinoma. V gene TRBV15 combines with J gene TRBJ1-4, with D tentatively TRBD1 (6 bases). The sequencing sample was made of tumor tissue. The CDR3 protein is CATSRAGQGSEKLFF. The DNA of the CDR3 is TGTGCCACCAGCAGAGCAGGGCAGGGGAGCGAAAAACTGTTTTTT.